Shown below are 31 T cell receptor beta chains from a single sample sequenced in a study of cytomegalovirus exposure and HLA in healthy donors. Data came from immunoSEQ multiplex PCR; TCRdb stores just in-frame clones and leaves some out. The sample lists tens of thousands of clones; about nine tenths were seen once. Sequencing was performed on PBMCs. All receptors come from a man aged 18 to 35 in good health and CMV-seronegative.

The CDR3 sequence is CASTNLPDTQYF. For the CDR3, the DNA is TGTGCCAGCACCAACCTACCAGATACGCAGTATTTT. The V gene is TRBV6-1, the J gene TRBJ2-3; unclear D gene. CDR1 and CDR2 from the germline V gene are MNHNS and SASEGT. There are 12 residues in the CDR3. V shed 7 bases and J shed 4 bases, with 9 bases lying between them.

This chain connects TRBV7-2 to TRBJ2-3, with TRBD1 matching over 8 bases. Losses at the gene ends were 5 bases for V and 0 bases for J; bases not matched to a gene: 16. The CDR3 length is 19 residues. Germline V gene lookup returns CDR1 SGHTA and CDR2 FQGNSA. This CDR3 reads CASSPTDREFFNSTDTQYF. The CDR3 DNA is TGTGCCAGCAGCCCGACGGACAGGGAATTCTTTAATAGCACAGATACGCAGTATTTT.

CDR3 DNA: TGTGCCAGCAGCGTAGTTGGACAGGACACAGATACGCAGTATTTT. Amino acid sequence: CASSVVGQDTDTQYF. This chain connects TRBV9 to TRBJ2-3, with 7 bases lining up with TRBD1. The CDR3 sequence is 15 residues long. Germline V gene data show CDR1 as SGDLS and CDR2 as YYNGEE. V dropped 0 bases and J dropped 2; count of bases not matched to a gene: 3.

This chain joins TRBV4-3 and TRBJ2-5; 8 bases fit TRBD2. J was trimmed by 2 bases and V by 3 bases; bases with no gene match: 14. This CDR3 has 18 amino acids. Germline V gene lookup returns CDR1 LGHNA and CDR2 YSLEER. DNA for the CDR3: TGCGCCAGCAGCCAGGGGTCGGGGGGGCGGGAACCTCAAGAGACCCAGTACTTC. This translates into CASSQGSGGREPQETQYF.

J is TRBJ2-1 and V is TRBV7-9; perhaps TRBD2 as D (6 bases). From germline, CDR1 is SEHNR and CDR2 FQNEAQ (reference sequence). V lost 7 bases, J lost 7 bases, and 17 bases lay in between. CDR3 size: 14 residues. The chain's CDR3 is CASNDEGSGNEQFF. The CDR3 region has the DNA TGTGCCAGCAACGACGAGGGGAGCGGGAATGAGCAGTTCTTC.

The V and J genes are TRBV5-1 and TRBJ2-5; tentatively, D is TRBD1 (6 bases). Germline V gene sequence: CDR1 SGHRS, CDR2 YFSETQ. Trimming stripped 0 bases from V and 5 bases from J, with 11 bases between. The CDR3 has 14 amino acids. CDR3 in amino acids: CASSLAGQTETQYF. As DNA, the CDR3 is TGCGCCAGCAGCTTGGCGGGACAAACGGAGACCCAGTACTTC.

This sequence joins TRBV28 and TRBJ1-4; D is perhaps TRBD1 (5 bases). Trimming left V 3 bases short and J 8 bases short, with 13 bases between. The CDR3 has 14 amino acids. CDR1 is MDHEN, CDR2 SYDVKM, per germline. The CDR3 coding sequence is TGTGCCAGCAGTTTGGGGGGGAGAGAGGAAAAACTGTTTTTT. This translates into CASSLGGREEKLFF.

The V and J genes are TRBV28 and TRBJ2-5; 11 positions agree with TRBD2. Trimming removed 6 bases from V and 1 base from J; junction bases left unmatched: 7. Germline V gene data show CDR1 as MDHEN and CDR2 as SYDVKM. This CDR3 has 16 residues. CDR3 residues: CASSSIAGGTQETQYF. The CDR3 DNA reads as TGTGCCAGCAGCTCCATAGCGGGAGGGACCCAAGAGACCCAGTACTTC.

The J gene is TRBJ2-2, the V gene TRBV2; 8 positions match TRBD1. There are 13 residues in the CDR3. Germline CDR1 reads SNHLY; CDR2 reads FYNNEI. V lost 7 bases, J lost 6 bases, and 4 bases stayed unmatched. DNA of the CDR3: TGTGCCAGCACTCGGGACAGGTCCGGGGAGCTGTTTTTT. Its protein product is CASTRDRSGELFF.

The rearrangement links TRBV30 to TRBJ2-7; tentative D call: TRBD2 (6 bases). Germline V gives CDR1 GTSNPN, CDR2 SVGIG (reference sequence). The CDR3 loop spans 14 amino acids. The germline V and J ends were trimmed by 3 bases and 2 bases, with 14 bases remaining between them. For the CDR3, the DNA is TGTGCCTGGAGCCGCTATGGAGGGACCTACGAGCAGTACTTC. Translating it yields CAWSRYGGTYEQYF.

This clone came up once. The rearrangement links TRBV9 to TRBJ2-2; 14 bases are a match to TRBD2. The trim removed 3 bases at V and 7 bases at J, leaving 5 bases unmatched. CDR1 is SGDLS, CDR2 YYNGEE, per germline. This CDR3 comprises 16 residues. CDR3 coding DNA: TGTGCCAGCAGCGCCAGACTAGCGGGAGGGGTCGGGGAGCTGTTTTTT. Residues: CASSARLAGGVGELFF.

The chain combines TRBV21-1 with TRBJ2-7; TRBD1 reflects the table's D call only, with no check against the DNA. TRBV21-1 is a documented pseudogene. The CDR3 is 13 residues long. CDR3 nucleotides: TGTGCCAGCAGCAATTGCAGTTCCTACGAGCAGTACTTC. The encoded protein is CASSNCSSYEQYF.

The chain has TRBV7-8 and TRBJ2-2, with TRBD2 matching over 7 bases. Germline assignment: CDR1 SGHVS and CDR2 FQNEAQ. The CDR3 covers 13 residues. The V gene end was trimmed by 6 bases and the J gene end by 3 bases; junction bases not matched to a gene: 1. CDR3 sequence (DNA): TGTGCCAGCAGAACTAGCGACACCGGGGAGCTGTTTTTT. As protein: CASRTSDTGELFF.

Only one count was recorded for this clone. The V and J genes are TRBV5-1 and TRBJ2-4, with a weak D call TRBD1 (5 bases). The V gene's germline CDR1 is SGHRS and CDR2 YFSETQ. Trimming pared 7 bases from V and 1 base from J, leaving 9 bases between. The CDR3 covers 13 residues. CDR3 protein: CASQGWAKNIQYF. In DNA form, the CDR3 reads TGCGCCAGCCAGGGTTGGGCCAAAAACATTCAGTACTTC.

The chain carries TRBV7-2 and TRBJ2-3, with 10 bases matching TRBD2. With V trimmed by 1 base and J by 2 bases, 6 bases remained unmatched. Germline V gene data show CDR1 as SGHTA and CDR2 as FQGNSA. CDR3 length: 17 amino acids. The CDR3 region has the DNA TGTGCCAGCAGCTTAGATTTTCTAGCGGGGGCCACAGATACGCAGTATTTT. Translating it yields CASSLDFLAGATDTQYF. Full variable domain (outside the CDR3, taken from reference TRBV7-2 and TRBJ2-3): GAGVSQSPSNKVTEKGKDVELRCDPISGHTALYWYRQSLGQGLEFLIYFQGNSAPDKSGLPSDRFSAERTGGSVSTLTIQRTQQEDSAVYLCASSLDFLAGATDTQYFGPGTRLTVL.

V and J are TRBV25-1 and TRBJ2-7; tentative D call: TRBD1 (5 bases). Germline V CDR1 and CDR2: MGHDK, SYGVNS. The CDR3 is 12 amino acids. The V and J ends lost 4 bases and 4 bases respectively, with 8 bases between them. The CDR3 reads CASSGTGYEQYF. CDR3 sequence (DNA): TGTGCCAGCAGTGGTACAGGTTACGAGCAGTACTTC.

V usage is TRBV13 and J usage is TRBJ2-7; TRBD2 matches 10 bases. The CDR3 contains 17 residues. J lost 3 bases, V lost 1 base, and 9 bases had no gene match. The germline V gene encodes CDR1 PRHDT and CDR2 FYEKMQ (reference sequence). The CDR3 sequence is CASSLVGMVAGGYEQYF. The DNA for the CDR3 is TGTGCCAGCAGCTTAGTAGGGATGGTAGCGGGAGGCTACGAGCAGTACTTC. Full variable domain (missing parts from reference TRBV13 and TRBJ2-7): AAGVIQSPRHLIKEKRETATLKCYPIPRHDTVYWYQQGPGQDPQFLISFYEKMQSDKGSIPDRFSAQQFSDYHSELNMSSLELGDSALYFCASSLVGMVAGGYEQYFGPGTRLTVT.

V and J are TRBV19 and TRBJ2-7; 8 positions match TRBD2. V dropped 6 bases and J dropped 2; count of bases not matched to a gene: 9. The CDR3 has 15 residues. Germline V gene data show CDR1 as LNHDA and CDR2 as SQIVND (reference sequence). The CDR3 region has the DNA TGTGCCAGTAGGGAGGTAGCGGGAATAACCTACGAGCAGTACTTC. It specifies CASREVAGITYEQYF.

This clone was observed a few times. The chain employs TRBV6-5 and TRBJ2-7; perhaps TRBD2 as D (6 bases). This CDR3 contains 12 residues. The V gene lost 6 bases and the J gene lost 6 bases, with 12 bases spanning the gap. Germline values: CDR1 MNHEY, CDR2 SVGAGI. The CDR3 loop reads CASSRDSSEQYF. In DNA, the CDR3 is TGTGCCAGCAGCCGGGACTCTAGCGAGCAGTACTTC.

V and J are TRBV2 and TRBJ1-3; the D gene is possibly TRBD1 (6 bases). Germline CDR1 SNHLY, CDR2 FYNNEI. Trimming cost V 6 bases and J 2 bases, with 8 bases left between them. CDR3 length: 13 residues. Written as DNA, the CDR3 is TGTGCCAGCAGACAGGGTACTGGAAACACCATATATTTT. Translating gives CASRQGTGNTIYF.

This chain connects TRBV27 to TRBJ2-2; D gene ambiguous. The CDR3 totals 10 residues. Trimming took off 8 bases at V and 6 bases at J, with 4 bases between the two ends. In germline, CDR1 is MNHEY, CDR2 SMNVEV (reference sequence). CDR3 in amino acids: CASGAGELFF. The CDR3 DNA reads as TGTGCCAGCGGAGCCGGGGAGCTGTTTTTT.

This CDR3 is CASSSSGRAYEQYF. The CDR3 DNA is TGTGCCAGCAGTTCTAGCGGGAGGGCCTACGAGCAGTACTTC. The V call is TRBV6-6, the J call TRBJ2-7; 12 bases line up with TRBD2. Looked up from germline, CDR1 is MNHNY and CDR2 is SVGAGI (reference sequence). After removal of 4 bases from V and 2 bases from J, the junction contained 0 bases not matched to a gene. CDR3 length equals 14 residues.

The V gene is TRBV19, the J gene TRBJ1-2, with D uncertain. V was clipped by 3 bases and J by 6 bases, with 11 bases between them. Germline V gene sequence: CDR1 LNHDA, CDR2 SQIVND (reference sequence). The CDR3 consists of 13 residues. The CDR3 here is CASSIGGVDGYTF. CDR3 DNA: TGTGCCAGTAGTATCGGCGGGGTCGATGGCTACACCTTC.

The chain has TRBV2 and TRBJ2-7, with 10 bases fitting TRBD2. Per germline, CDR1 SNHLY and CDR2 FYNNEI. The trim removed 6 bases at V and 3 bases at J, leaving 14 bases unmatched. This CDR3 is built from 17 residues. The CDR3 region is CASREWTSGSPGYEQYF. The CDR3 region has the DNA TGTGCCAGCAGGGAATGGACTAGCGGATCCCCGGGCTACGAGCAGTACTTC.

The chain combines TRBV28 with TRBJ2-7; 9 nucleotides line up with TRBD1. The trim removed 7 bases at V and 5 bases at J, leaving 12 bases unmatched. Germline V gene lookup returns CDR1 MDHEN and CDR2 SYDVKM. The CDR3 sequence is 15 residues long. The CDR3: CASIPATGGFHEQYF. The CDR3, as DNA: TGTGCCAGCATCCCGGCGACAGGGGGGTTCCACGAGCAGTACTTC.

The genes are TRBV2 and TRBJ2-3; D gene ambiguous. The V gene's germline CDR1 is SNHLY and CDR2 FYNNEI. The length of the CDR3 is 12 residues. Trimming left V 4 bases short and J 1 base short, with 3 bases between. The CDR3 loop is CASSAGTDTQYF. The CDR3 DNA reads as TGTGCCAGCAGTGCAGGCACAGATACGCAGTATTTT. Together with reference TRBV2 and TRBJ2-3, the CDR3 gives the full variable domain: EPEVTQTPSHQVTQMGQEVILRCVPISNHLYFYWYRQILGQKVEFLVSFYNNEISEKSEIFDDQFSVERPDGSNFTLKIRSTKLEDSAMYFCASSAGTDTQYFGPGTRLTVL.

This clone was detected a few times. This rearrangement joins TRBV28 to TRBJ1-5, with D uncertain. The CDR3 is 12 amino acids. V lost 1 base and J lost 4, with 2 bases in between. Germline values: CDR1 MDHEN, CDR2 SYDVKM. In nucleotides, the CDR3 is TGTGCCAGCAGTTTATTAAATCAGCCCCAGCATTTT. Encoded protein: CASSLLNQPQHF. Variable domain in full (rest from reference TRBV28 and TRBJ1-5): DVKVTQSSRYLVKRTGEKVFLECVQDMDHENMFWYRQDPGLGLRLIYFSYDVKMKEKGDIPEGYSVSREKKERFSLILESASTNQTSMYLCASSLLNQPQHFGDGTRLSIL.

The J gene is TRBJ2-1, the V gene TRBV2; 8 nucleotides match TRBD2. Germline CDR1 reads SNHLY; CDR2 reads FYNNEI. The CDR3 totals 15 residues. The V gene end was trimmed by 6 bases and the J gene end by 7 bases; junction bases not matched to a gene: 11. The CDR3 DNA follows: TGTGCCAGCAGCGACGGGACTAGGGCGATAAATGAGCAGTTCTTC. It is translated as CASSDGTRAINEQFF.

The chain links TRBV28 to TRBJ1-2, with unresolved D. The CDR3 is made up of 13 amino acids. The V and J ends lost 3 bases and 0 bases respectively, with 5 bases between them. Germline CDR1 is MDHEN and CDR2 is SYDVKM. The CDR3 sequence is CASSFSANYGYTF. In DNA form, the CDR3 reads TGTGCCAGCAGTTTTTCGGCTAACTATGGCTACACCTTC.

This clone has more than one count but fewer than ten. The chain combines TRBV2 with TRBJ2-7; the match to TRBD2 covers 7 bases. This CDR3 comprises 14 residues. Germline V CDR1 and CDR2: SNHLY, FYNNEI. V trimming: 6 bases; J trimming: 1 base; junction bases outside the gene matches: 6. DNA of the CDR3: TGTGCCAGCAGGCTGGGCGGGAGTTCCTACGAGCAGTACTTC. It specifies CASRLGGSSYEQYF.

This chain links TRBV28 with TRBJ2-4; 15 bases are shared with TRBD2. This CDR3 region has 21 residues. V shed 8 bases and J 1 base; nucleotides not matched to a gene: 18. Germline V CDR1 and CDR2: MDHEN, SYDVKM. Written as DNA, the CDR3 is TGTGCCAGCTGCCACGGGCCTCTGGGACTAGCGGGAGGTTCGGCCAAAAACATTCAGTACTTC. This translates into CASCHGPLGLAGGSAKNIQYF.